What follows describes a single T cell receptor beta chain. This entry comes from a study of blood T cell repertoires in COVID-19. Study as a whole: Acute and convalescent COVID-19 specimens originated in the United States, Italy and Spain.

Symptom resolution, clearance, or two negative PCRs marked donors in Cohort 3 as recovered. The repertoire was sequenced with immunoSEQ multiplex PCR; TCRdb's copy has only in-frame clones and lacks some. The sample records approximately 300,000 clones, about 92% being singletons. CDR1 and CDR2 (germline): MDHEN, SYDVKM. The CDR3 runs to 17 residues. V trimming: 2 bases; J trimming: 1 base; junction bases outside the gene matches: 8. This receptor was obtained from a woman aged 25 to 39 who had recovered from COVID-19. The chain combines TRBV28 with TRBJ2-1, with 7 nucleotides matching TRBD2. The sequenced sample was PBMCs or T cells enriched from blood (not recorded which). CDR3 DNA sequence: TGTGCCAGCAGTTTAACGATCAGGCGGGGGTCCTACAATGAGCAGTTCTTC. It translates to CASSLTIRRGSYNEQFF.